Listed below are T cell receptor beta chains from one sample, sequenced in a study of graft-versus-host responses after intestinal transplantation. Data came from immunoSEQ multiplex PCR; TCRdb stores just in-frame clones and leaves some out. There are more than 25,000 clones in the sample; 93% occur only once, and approximately 0.5% lies in the top ten. The specimen was PBMCs, collected 18 days after transplant. The origin of the receptors is a human patient who received an intestinal transplant, so some T cells may come from the graft donor. Both conserved end residues are part of each CDR3. The D gene is left open where the match is weak. Clone size is not always given. Where it is, it says once, few, many or a class for expanded clones.

j_call cdr3_length clone_size v_call d_call cdr3_nt cdr3_aa
TRBJ2-7 15 . TRBV12-1 . TGTGCCAGCAGCCCGGAGCGGGGGGAGTCTTACGAGCAGTACTTC CASSPERGESYEQYF
TRBJ2-7 15 once TRBV6-5 TRBD1 TGTGCCAGCGTGCCAGATTTGACAGGGACGGGAGAGCAGTACTTC CASVPDLTGTGEQYF
TRBJ1-2 12 . TRBV19 . TGTGCCACCCACGCAGGGGTCTATGGCTACACCTTC CATHAGVYGYTF
TRBJ1-2 11 . TRBV30 . TGTGCCTGGAGTGTCGATAATGGCTACACCTTC CAWSVDNGYTF
TRBJ1-1 17 . TRBV7-6 . TGTGCCAGCAGCTTAGGGGATGAGGTCTTCGGAAACACTGAAGCTTTCTTT CASSLGDEVFGNTEAFF
TRBJ2-7 15 . TRBV27 TRBD1 TGTGCCAGCAGCTGGGGACAGACCCCCTCCTACGAGCAGTACTTC CASSWGQTPSYEQYF
TRBJ2-1 15 . TRBV2 . TGTGCCAGCACCGAGGAATCGGGGCTCTACAATGAGCAGTTCTTC CASTEESGLYNEQFF
TRBJ1-2 15 . TRBV6-1 TRBD1 TGTGCCAGCAGTGAAAGGAGGGCAGGGGGATATGGCTACACCTTC CASSERRAGGYGYTF
TRBJ2-3 19 . TRBV2 TRBD1 TGTGCCAGCTGTCTAGCCACCCACTTGACAGGGCAGTTAACAGATACGCAGTATTTT CASCLATHLTGQLTDTQYF
TRBJ1-1 14 few TRBV4-1 TRBD1 TGCGCCAGCAGCCCAGGGACAGTGAACACTGAAGCTTTCTTT CASSPGTVNTEAFF
TRBJ2-3 15 . TRBV6-4 TRBD2 TGTGCCAGCAGTGACTCTAGCGGGGGCACAGATACGCAGTATTTT CASSDSSGGTDTQYF
TRBJ2-7 13 . TRBV5-1 . TGCGCCAGCAGCGTTAAGGGTTCCTACGAGCAGTACTTC CASSVKGSYEQYF
TRBJ2-7 15 . TRBV5-5 . TGTGCCAGCAGCTTGGTACAGGGATATTCCTACGAGCAGTACTTC CASSLVQGYSYEQYF
TRBJ2-2 16 . TRBV9 TRBD1 TGTGCCAGCAGCGCCGCCCCGGGACAGGGGGCCGGGGAGCTGTTTTTT CASSAAPGQGAGELFF
TRBJ1-4 15 once TRBV19 . TGTGCCAGTAAAAGTGAGGTTGCAACTAATGAAAAACTGTTTTTT CASKSEVATNEKLFF
TRBJ1-4 16 few TRBV4-1 . TGCGCCAGCAGCCAATCCCCAGCGACAACAAGTGAAAAACTGTTTTTT CASSQSPATTSEKLFF
TRBJ2-5 15 . TRBV5-8 TRBD2 TGTGCCAGCAGCTTCGGGACTAGCGGGTTACAGACCCAGTACTTC CASSFGTSGLQTQYF
TRBJ1-1 14 . TRBV4-1 . TGCGCCAGCAGCCAAGATCGACGGGGGACCGAAGCTTTCTTT CASSQDRRGTEAFF